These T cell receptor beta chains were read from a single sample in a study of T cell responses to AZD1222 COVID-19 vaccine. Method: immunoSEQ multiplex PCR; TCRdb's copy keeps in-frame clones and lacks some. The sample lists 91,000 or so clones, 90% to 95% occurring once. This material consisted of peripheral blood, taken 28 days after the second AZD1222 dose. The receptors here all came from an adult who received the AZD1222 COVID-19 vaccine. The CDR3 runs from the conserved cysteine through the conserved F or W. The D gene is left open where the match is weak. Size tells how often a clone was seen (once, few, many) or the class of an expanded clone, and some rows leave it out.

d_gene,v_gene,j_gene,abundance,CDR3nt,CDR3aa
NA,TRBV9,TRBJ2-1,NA,TGTGCCAGCAGCGTAAAGGCGGGCCATGAGCAGTTCTTC,CASSVKAGHEQFF
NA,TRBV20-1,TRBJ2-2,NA,TGCAGTGCTAGTCGGTATGGGTCCGGGGAGCTGTTTTTT,CSASRYGSGELFF
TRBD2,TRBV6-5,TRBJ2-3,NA,TGTGCCAGCAGACGGCGGGGGGGCACAGATACGCAGTATTTT,CASRRRGGTDTQYF
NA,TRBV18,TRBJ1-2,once,TGTGCCAGCTCACCGGGGCCAGCCTCTAACTATGGCTACACCTTC,CASSPGPASNYGYTF
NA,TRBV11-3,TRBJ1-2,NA,TGTGCCAGCAGCCCAGGGGACTATGGCTACACCTTC,CASSPGDYGYTF
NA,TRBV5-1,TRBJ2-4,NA,TGCGCCAGCAGCTCGGGCCAACGGGCCAAAAACATTCAGTACTTC,CASSSGQRAKNIQYF
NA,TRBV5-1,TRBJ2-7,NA,TGCGCCAGCGGAAAGGTTGGGCAGTCCTACGAGCAGTACTTC,CASGKVGQSYEQYF
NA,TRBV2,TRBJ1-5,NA,TGTGCCAGCAGTGAAAGGGCCGCCGAGAGGGGCAATCAGCCCCAGCATTTT,CASSERAAERGNQPQHF
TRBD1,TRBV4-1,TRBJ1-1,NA,TGCGCCAGCAGCCCCAGGGGGCGGAACACTGAAGCTTTCTTT,CASSPRGRNTEAFF
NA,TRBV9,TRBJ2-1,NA,TGTGCCAGCAGCGTTTCCCACGCGAGCTCCTACAATGAGCAGTTCTTC,CASSVSHASSYNEQFF
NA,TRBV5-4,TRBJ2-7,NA,TGTGCCAGCAGCTTGGACCCTATGGGGGAGCAGTACTTC,CASSLDPMGEQYF
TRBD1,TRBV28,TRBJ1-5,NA,TGTGCCAGCAGTGCCCACCGGGGACAGGGAGGGAATCAGCCCCAGCATTTT,CASSAHRGQGGNQPQHF
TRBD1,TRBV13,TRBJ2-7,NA,TGTGCCAGCAGCTTAGGGGACAGGGGGCCGGACGAGCAGTACTTC,CASSLGDRGPDEQYF
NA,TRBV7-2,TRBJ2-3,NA,TGTGCCAGCAGCTTAGTGATAAGGACAGATACGCAGTATTTT,CASSLVIRTDTQYF
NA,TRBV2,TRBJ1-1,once,TGTGCCAGCAGGTGGGGAGGGTCGAATGAAGCTTTCTTT,CASRWGGSNEAFF
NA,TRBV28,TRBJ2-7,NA,TGTGCCACCGGAAGATTGGGGGGCCTCTACGAGCAGTACTTC,CATGRLGGLYEQYF
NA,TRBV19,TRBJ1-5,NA,TGTGCCAGTAGTGTCGACAGAGCGCAGGGGCCCCAGCATTTT,CASSVDRAQGPQHF
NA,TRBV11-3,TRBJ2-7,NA,TGTGCCAGCAGCGGCCGGGGGTTGACCTACGAGCAGTACTTC,CASSGRGLTYEQYF
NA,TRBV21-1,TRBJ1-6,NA,TGTGCCAGCAGCAAAGGGATCGCAGGGTGTCATTCACCCCTCCACTTT,CASSKGIAGCHSPLHF
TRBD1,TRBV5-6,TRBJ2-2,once,TGTGCCAGCAGCTTGGGGGACCGGGACAGGGTCGGCGGGGAGCTGTTTTTT,CASSLGDRDRVGGELFF
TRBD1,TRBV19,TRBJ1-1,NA,TGTGCCAGTAGTATGACAGGGTCCGTGGCGGTTGAAGCTTTCTTT,CASSMTGSVAVEAFF
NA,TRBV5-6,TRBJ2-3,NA,TGTGCCAGCAGCTTAGAGTCTAGCACAGATACGCAGTATTTT,CASSLESSTDTQYF
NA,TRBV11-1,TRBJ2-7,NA,TGTGCCAGCAGCTTAGAATATCAGGGGTCGACCTACGAGCAGTACTTC,CASSLEYQGSTYEQYF
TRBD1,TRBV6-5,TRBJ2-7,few,TGTGCCAGCAGTTCCTCCAGGGGGCTCCGTGAGCAGTACTTC,CASSSSRGLREQYF
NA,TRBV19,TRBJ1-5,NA,TGTGCCAGTAAGGACACGCGGAACCAGCCCCAGCATTTT,CASKDTRNQPQHF
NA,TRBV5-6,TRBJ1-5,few,TGTGCCAGCAGCTACCGCGGCCTCTATAGCAATCAGCCCCAGCATTTT,CASSYRGLYSNQPQHF
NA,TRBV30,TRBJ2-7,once,TGTGCCTGGAGCGCCACCCGCTACATGTCACTGAAATACTTC,CAWSATRYMSLKYF
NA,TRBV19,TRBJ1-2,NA,TGTGCCAGTAGCGCCTTAGGACAGTTAAACTATGGCTACACCTTC,CASSALGQLNYGYTF
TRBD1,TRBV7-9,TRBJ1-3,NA,TGTGCCAGCAGCCCGGGACAGGGGCGTCCCCTTGGAAACACCATATATTTT,CASSPGQGRPLGNTIYF